This T cell receptor (beta chain) was captured in a study of beta chain features in type 1 diabetes. Every bit of the isolated RNA underwent reverse transcription, so sequencing read expressed TCRB transcripts. For naive, central memory and regulatory T cell samples, reads averaged around 3.5 million. The method was immunoSEQ multiplex PCR; TCRdb's version includes in-frame clones alone and lacks a portion of them. This table has some 360,000 clones, 15% to 20% appearing once. Sorted CD4+ subsets: naive, central memory, regulatory, stem cell-like memory (CD45RO/CCR7/CD25/CD127/CD95/CD27 panel). Germline assignment: CDR1 PRHDT and CDR2 FYEKMQ (reference sequence). This CDR3 has 11 amino acids. V gave up 3 bases and J gave up 4 bases, with 4 bases separating them. About this clone: This specimen includes other DNA sequences encoding the same CDR3.

The chain recombines TRBV13 with TRBJ2-7; D is uncertain. The sequencing input was naive CD4+ T cells from blood. The origin of this receptor is a woman between 18 and 29 years old in good health. CDR3 amino acids: CASSFRYEQYF. CDR3 sequence (DNA): TGTGCCAGCAGCTTTAGATACGAGCAGTACTTC.